These T cell receptor beta chains were read from a single sample in a study of long-term antiretroviral therapy in people with HIV. The protocol was immunoSEQ multiplex PCR, while the TCRdb copy is restricted to in-frame clones and leaves out a portion. This table has 15,000 to 20,000 clones, 80% to 90% appearing once. Sequencing used unsorted PBMCs, obtained 2.3 years before starting antiretroviral therapy. These receptors were obtained from a woman under 40 with HIV. Both conserved end residues are part of each CDR3. The order of the fields is clone size, V gene, J gene, D gene, CDR3 protein, CDR3 DNA. The D gene is left open where the match is weak. Clone size appears in some rows only: once, few, many, or a class for an expanded clone.

NA	TRBV9	TRBJ2-7	NA	CASSVVPQTPNYEQYF	TGTGCCAGCAGCGTAGTCCCGCAAACACCCAACTACGAGCAGTACTTC
NA	TRBV18	TRBJ1-2	NA	CASSPGSPGSGYTF	TGTGCCAGCTCACCAGGTTCTCCGGGGTCGGGCTACACCTTC
NA	TRBV5-5	TRBJ1-1	TRBD1	CASSLKVGQGTEAFF	TGTGCCAGCAGCTTGAAGGTCGGACAGGGTACTGAAGCTTTCTTT
NA	TRBV7-8	TRBJ1-1	NA	CASSRGTGRTTTEAFF	TGTGCCAGCAGCCGCGGAACAGGAAGAACGACCACTGAAGCTTTCTTT
NA	TRBV5-4	TRBJ2-7	TRBD1	CASSWGWDRGNEQYF	TGTGCCAGCAGCTGGGGCTGGGACAGGGGAAACGAGCAGTACTTC
NA	TRBV2	TRBJ2-7	NA	CASSARGWAQDEQYF	TGTGCCAGCAGTGCCCGAGGCTGGGCGCAGGACGAGCAGTACTTC
NA	TRBV5-6	TRBJ1-2	NA	CASSYRTLQANYGYTF	TGTGCCAGCAGCTATCGGACGCTCCAAGCTAACTATGGCTACACCTTC
NA	TRBV6-5	TRBJ2-7	NA	CASSYSTGNYEQYF	TGTGCCAGCAGTTACTCGACCGGAAACTACGAGCAGTACTTC
NA	TRBV5-1	TRBJ1-3	NA	CASSFDWTFGNTIYF	TGCGCCAGCAGCTTCGACTGGACATTCGGAAACACCATATATTTT
few	TRBV6-6	TRBJ1-1	NA	CASGLKTNTEAFF	TGTGCCAGCGGCCTGAAGACGAACACTGAAGCTTTCTTT
once	TRBV2	TRBJ1-4	NA	CASAGSRNEKLFF	TGTGCCAGCGCTGGCAGCAGAAATGAAAAACTGTTTTTT
medium-sized	TRBV27	TRBJ2-1	TRBD1	CASSLSGLTGGWVDEQFF	TGTGCCAGCAGTTTATCGGGCCTTACAGGGGGGTGGGTGGATGAGCAGTTCTTC
NA	TRBV7-2	TRBJ1-2	NA	CASSSPPLNYGYTF	TGTGCCAGCAGCTCGCCACCACTTAACTATGGCTACACCTTC
once	TRBV19	TRBJ2-3	NA	CASSTTPSTDTQYF	TGTGCCAGTAGCACCACGCCTAGCACAGATACGCAGTATTTT
NA	TRBV14	TRBJ1-4	TRBD1	CASSQPRQGSEKLFF	TGTGCCAGCAGCCAACCTCGACAGGGAAGTGAAAAACTGTTTTTT
NA	TRBV11-3	TRBJ2-2	NA	CASSLSGVAGELFF	TGTGCCAGCAGCTTATCGGGGGTAGCCGGGGAGCTGTTTTTT
NA	TRBV18	TRBJ1-1	NA	CASSPSRKNTEAFF	TGTGCCAGCTCACCATCTCGGAAGAACACTGAAGCTTTCTTT
NA	TRBV6-1	TRBJ1-2	TRBD1	CASSEYDRGNGYTF	TGTGCCAGCAGTGAATATGACAGGGGAAATGGCTACACCTTC
NA	TRBV4-1	TRBJ2-3	NA	CASSQYTTDTQYF	TGCGCCAGCAGCCAATATACCACAGATACGCAGTATTTT
NA	TRBV7-2	TRBJ2-1	TRBD2	CASSSLAGVPSYNEQFF	TGTGCCAGCAGCAGCCTAGCGGGGGTTCCTTCCTACAATGAGCAGTTCTTC
NA	TRBV25-1	TRBJ2-6	TRBD2	CASSELAGPPSGANVLTF	TGTGCCAGCAGTGAGCTAGCGGGTCCTCCCTCTGGGGCCAACGTCCTGACTTTC
NA	TRBV6-6	TRBJ2-7	NA	CASSAGTRRGEQYF	TGTGCCAGCAGTGCAGGGACTCGTAGGGGTGAGCAGTACTTC
NA	TRBV6-1	TRBJ1-4	NA	CASSEALTATNEKLFF	TGTGCCAGCAGTGAAGCGCTGACAGCAACTAATGAAAAACTGTTTTTT
NA	TRBV4-3	TRBJ1-5	NA	CASSQEWGYSNQPQHF	TGCGCCAGCAGCCAAGAATGGGGATATAGCAATCAGCCCCAGCATTTT
NA	TRBV4-2	TRBJ1-2	NA	CASSQDRDKLYGYTF	TGTGCCAGCAGCCAAGATCGGGACAAGCTCTATGGCTACACCTTC
NA	TRBV10-3	TRBJ1-3	TRBD1	CAIRQGSGNTIYF	TGTGCCATCAGACAGGGGAGTGGAAACACCATATATTTT
NA	TRBV20-1	TRBJ1-2	TRBD1	CSVSQGGSYTF	TGCAGTGTCTCGCAGGGGGGCAGCTACACCTTC
NA	TRBV5-4	TRBJ2-1	NA	CASSFVNEQFF	TGTGCCAGCAGCTTCGTCAATGAGCAGTTCTTC
NA	TRBV5-1	TRBJ2-3	NA	CASSFSAGTDDRGDTQYF	TGCGCCAGCAGCTTTTCAGCAGGCACAGACGATCGAGGAGATACGCAGTATTTT
NA	TRBV6-1	TRBJ1-5	NA	CASSVPQGQGGRYSNQPQHF	TGTGCCAGCAGTGTCCCCCAGGGCCAGGGAGGACGGTATAGCAATCAGCCCCAGCATTTT
NA	TRBV7-2	TRBJ2-3	NA	CASSYLTADTQYF	TGTGCCAGCAGCTACCTGACTGCAGATACGCAGTATTTT
NA	TRBV12-5	TRBJ1-1	NA	CASGLVTGPNTEAFF	TGTGCTAGTGGTTTGGTTACAGGACCGAACACTGAAGCTTTCTTT
NA	TRBV5-4	TRBJ2-7	NA	CASSWDSSSYEQYF	TGTGCCAGCAGCTGGGACTCCAGCTCCTACGAGCAGTACTTC
NA	TRBV7-2	TRBJ1-4	TRBD1	CASSSSGRGRGVNEKLFF	TGTGCCAGCAGCTCCTCGGGCAGGGGGCGAGGGGTTAATGAAAAACTGTTTTTT
NA	TRBV19	TRBJ2-7	TRBD1	CASSLPQGAKYF	TGTGCCAGTAGTTTACCTCAGGGGGCGAAGTACTTC
NA	TRBV7-3	TRBJ2-5	NA	CASSLFGRGAQETQYF	TGTGCCAGCAGCTTATTCGGGCGCGGGGCCCAAGAGACCCAGTACTTC
NA	TRBV6-4	TRBJ1-2	NA	CASSAETGFGYTF	TGTGCCAGCAGTGCCGAGACAGGTTTTGGCTACACCTTC
NA	TRBV5-6	TRBJ2-5	NA	CASSHRQAGQETQYF	TGTGCCAGCAGCCACCGACAGGCTGGACAAGAGACCCAGTACTTC
NA	TRBV2	TRBJ1-6	NA	CASSNFRGNGSPLHF	TGTGCCAGCAGTAATTTTAGAGGTAACGGCTCACCCCTCCACTTT
NA	TRBV7-2	TRBJ1-3	NA	CASSLGGSGNTIYF	TGTGCCAGCAGCTTAGGGGGATCTGGAAACACCATATATTTT
NA	TRBV4-3	TRBJ2-7	NA	CASSQDKRGPYEQYF	TGCGCCAGCAGCCAAGATAAAAGGGGCCCGTACGAGCAGTACTTC
NA	TRBV7-2	TRBJ2-7	TRBD1	CASSTGQGAYEQYF	TGTGCCAGCAGCACAGGACAGGGGGCATATGAGCAGTACTTC
NA	TRBV7-2	TRBJ1-2	TRBD1	CASSSPKDRAGGGYTF	TGTGCCAGCAGCTCCCCCAAGGACAGGGCGGGAGGTGGCTACACCTTC
NA	TRBV27	TRBJ2-3	TRBD2	CASSPKRGGQKVDTQYF	TGTGCCAGCAGCCCCAAGCGGGGGGGTCAGAAAGTGGATACGCAGTATTTT
NA	TRBV5-6	TRBJ2-4	NA	CASSLQGKNIQYF	TGTGCCAGCAGCTTACAGGGCAAAAACATTCAGTACTTC
NA	TRBV7-8	TRBJ2-2	TRBD1	CASSWDRVGGELFF	TGTGCCAGCAGCTGGGACAGGGTCGGCGGGGAGCTGTTTTTT
NA	TRBV18	TRBJ1-5	TRBD1	CASSPLGQGSQPQHF	TGTGCCAGCTCACCATTAGGACAGGGCTCTCAGCCCCAGCATTTT
NA	TRBV27	TRBJ1-6	NA	CASSQSTDSALYNSPLHF	TGTGCCAGCAGTCAATCAACCGACAGTGCGCTCTATAATTCACCCCTCCACTTT
NA	TRBV19	TRBJ2-7	NA	CASSIRGPYEQYF	TGTGCCAGTAGTATTCGGGGTCCCTACGAGCAGTACTTC
once	TRBV19	TRBJ1-4	NA	CASSVFYSFNEKLFF	TGTGCCAGTAGTGTCTTTTACAGCTTTAATGAAAAACTGTTTTTT
NA	TRBV27	TRBJ2-3	TRBD1	CASSLTRTGSTDTQYF	TGTGCCAGCAGTTTAACTAGGACAGGTAGCACAGATACGCAGTATTTT
NA	TRBV5-8	TRBJ2-1	NA	CASSLPGTDNEQFF	TGTGCCAGCAGCTTACCCGGGACGGACAATGAGCAGTTCTTC
NA	TRBV5-1	TRBJ1-4	NA	CASSLLPVATNEKLFF	TGCGCCAGCAGCTTGTTACCGGTGGCAACTAATGAAAAACTGTTTTTT
NA	TRBV19	TRBJ2-1	TRBD2	CASTTRGGGGYNEQFF	TGTGCCAGTACCACCAGGGGCGGGGGGGGATACAATGAGCAGTTCTTC